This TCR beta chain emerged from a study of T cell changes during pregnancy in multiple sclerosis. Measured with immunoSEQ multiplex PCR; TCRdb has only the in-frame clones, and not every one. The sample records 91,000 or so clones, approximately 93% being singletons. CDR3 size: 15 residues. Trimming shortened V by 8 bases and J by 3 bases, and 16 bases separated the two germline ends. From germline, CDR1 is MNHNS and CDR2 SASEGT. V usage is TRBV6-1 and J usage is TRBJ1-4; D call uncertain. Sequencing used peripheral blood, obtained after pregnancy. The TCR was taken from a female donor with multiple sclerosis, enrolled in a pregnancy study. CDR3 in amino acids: CASQVRGNPNEKLFF. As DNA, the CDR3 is TGTGCCAGCCAAGTCCGGGGAAATCCTAATGAAAAACTGTTTTTT.